This T cell receptor (beta chain) was captured in a study of post-analysis software for immune sequencing data. Study findings and constraints: Patients had higher frequencies than controls of five or six TRBV segments, including TRBV5-6, TRBV5-1 and TRBV20-1.

This clonotype was observed many times. The antigen remains unidentified. The V end was cut by 5 bases, the J end by 2 bases, with 13 bases between. This CDR3 region has 15 residues. cDNA libraries for TCR beta contained unique molecular identifiers. Each CDR3 protein is one row after TCRdb ran MiXCR on the PCR reads. The repertoire holds about 260,000 distinct CDR3 sequences, roughly a third seen once, with under 5.5% in the top ten. The sample consisted of blood. V is TRBV12-3 or TRBV12-4 and J is TRBJ2-4; TRBD1 might be the D (7 bases). The clonotype originates from a girl aged 5-17 years with multiple sclerosis. Written as DNA, the CDR3 is TGTGCCAGCAGTGCGGGACAGAGAACCAAAAACATTCAGTACTTC. Translation: CASSAGQRTKNIQYF.